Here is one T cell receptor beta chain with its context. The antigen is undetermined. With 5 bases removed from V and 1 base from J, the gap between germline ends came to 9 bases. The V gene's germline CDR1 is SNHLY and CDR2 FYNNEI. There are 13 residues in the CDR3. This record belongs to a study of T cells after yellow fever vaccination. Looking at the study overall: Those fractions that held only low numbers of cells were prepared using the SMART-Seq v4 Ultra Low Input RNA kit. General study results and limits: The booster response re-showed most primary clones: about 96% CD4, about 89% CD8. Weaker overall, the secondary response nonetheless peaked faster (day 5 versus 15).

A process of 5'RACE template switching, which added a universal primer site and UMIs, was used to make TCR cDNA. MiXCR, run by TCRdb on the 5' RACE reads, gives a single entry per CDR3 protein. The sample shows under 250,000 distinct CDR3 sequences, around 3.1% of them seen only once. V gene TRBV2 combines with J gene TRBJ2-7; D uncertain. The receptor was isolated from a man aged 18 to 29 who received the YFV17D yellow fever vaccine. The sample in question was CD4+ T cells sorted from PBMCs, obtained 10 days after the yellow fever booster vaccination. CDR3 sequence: CASSIPLSYEQYF. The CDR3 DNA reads TGTGCCAGCAGTATCCCTCTTTCCTACGAGCAGTACTTC.